This T cell receptor (beta chain) was sequenced during a study of CD4+ T cells in melanoma. General observations from the study: CD8+ T cell, macrophage and B cell function reportedly correlated with neoantigen-specific CD4+ T cells.

This CDR3 comprises 14 residues. V gave up 5 bases and J gave up 1 base; unmatched junction bases: 4. Germline V gene sequence: CDR1 SQVTM, CDR2 ANQGSEA. Libraries were prepared by immunoSEQ multiplex PCR; TCRdb keeps only in-frame clonotypes and omits some of them. The sample records some 110,000 clones, 92% being singletons. As concerns this clone: Its antigen is not known.

J is TRBJ2-1 and V is TRBV29-1; 8 nucleotides align to TRBD2. Sequences were obtained from peripheral blood. The sequence was collected from a human donor with melanoma. The CDR3 protein is CSVTGGPSYNEQFF. As DNA, the CDR3 is TGCAGCGTTACGGGAGGGCCTTCCTACAATGAGCAGTTCTTC.